This T cell receptor beta chain was sequenced in a study of blood T cell repertoires in COVID-19. Study as a whole: The United States, Italy and Spain provided the acute and convalescent COVID-19 samples. T cells, B-cell-depleted T cells, or PBMCs provided the cDNA or gDNA that served as material.

Original processing notes: The assay estimated nucleated cells by amplifying reference gene primers. TCRdb's table, derived via immunoSEQ multiplex PCR, lists solely in-frame clones and lacks some. V and J calls plus clone size are reproduced from that table; the DNA served to infer D and trimming. The sample lists hundreds of thousands of clones, roughly nine tenths seen once, with about 2.2% in the top ten. This TCR was recovered from a woman aged 50 to 65 who had recovered from COVID-19. Sequencing was carried out using peripheral blood.

Written as DNA, the CDR3 is TGCGCCAGCAGCCAAGTATTCAACAGGGCTGAGGGAGAGACCCAGTACTTC. Translated: CASSQVFNRAEGETQYF. V usage is TRBV4-3 and J usage is TRBJ2-5; D perhaps matches TRBD1 (6 bases). Germline lookup yields CDR1 LGHNA and CDR2 YSLEER. CDR3 length: 17 amino acids. Trimming stripped 1 base from V and 4 bases from J, with 19 bases between.